This T cell receptor beta chain stems from a study of blood T cell repertoires in COVID-19. This clone was recorded only once. The germline CDR1 and CDR2 sequences are SGHNT and YYREEE (reference sequence). The V gene lost 2 bases and the J gene lost 8 bases, with 14 bases spanning the gap. CDR3 size: 14 residues. Study processing details: It was from reference gene primer amplification that nucleated cell counts were estimated. Generated by immunoSEQ multiplex PCR, the TCRdb table keeps only in-frame clones and is missing some. Clone size and the V and J calls come from that table; the DNA yielded D and trimming. This sample has about 100,000 clones, with 75% to 90% found just once.

The chain combines TRBV5-4 with TRBJ1-3, with a tentative D call TRBD1 (5 bases). The source is a man aged 45-65 years with acute or convalescent COVID-19. Material: peripheral blood. The CDR3 protein is CASSLARASDTIYF. CDR3 sequence (DNA): TGTGCCAGCAGCTTAGCCAGGGCGTCGGACACCATATATTTT. Using reference TRBV5-4 and TRBJ1-3 for the parts outside the CDR3, the full variable domain is ETGVTQSPTHLIKTRGQQVTLRCSSQSGHNTVSWYQQALGQGPQFIFQYYREEENGRGNFPPRFSGLQFPNYSSELNVNALELDDSALYLCASSLARASDTIYFGEGSWLTVV.